The 25 T cell receptor beta chains reported below all come from one sample, sequenced in a study of identical twins. Via MiXCR, TCRdb re-called the 5' RACE reads, giving one row per CDR3 protein. The profile shows some 1,600,000 distinct CDR3 sequences, 32% of them singletons. The sequencing input was cord blood. The receptor source for this set is a newborn girl in good health.

As regards this clonotype: A much larger clone lies one base from this, so it may be a read error. The chain uses TRBV29-1 and TRBJ2-5; D unclear. With 3 bases removed from V and 2 bases from J, the gap between germline ends came to 10 bases. Germline V CDR1 and CDR2: SQVTM, ANQGSEA. The CDR3 totals 13 residues. CDR3 nucleotides: TGCAGCGTTGACTCGGAGATGCAAGAGACCCAGTACTTC. Translated, it gives CSVDSEMQETQYF.

The chain couples TRBV7-8 to TRBJ1-2, with D maybe TRBD1 (6 bases). V shed 0 bases and J shed 4 bases, with 12 bases lying between them. The CDR3 has 15 residues. The V gene's germline CDR1 is SGHVS and CDR2 FQNEAQ. CDR3 nucleotides: TGTGCCAGCAGCTTAGCCCAGGGGAGTGGCTATGGCTACACCTTC. This gives the protein CASSLAQGSGYGYTF.

The chain combines TRBV10-3 with TRBJ2-5, with 10 bases fitting TRBD2. The CDR3 has 21 amino acids. The germline gives CDR1 ENHRY, CDR2 SYGVKD. V shed 2 bases, J shed 2 bases, and the junction held 20 bases outside the gene matches. In DNA, the CDR3 is TGTGCCATCAGTGAGAGATTCCTAGCGGGAGCGAGTAGAGTAAGGCAAGAGACCCAGTACTTC. Its protein is CAISERFLAGASRVRQETQYF.

This chain connects TRBV5-8 to TRBJ1-5; D remains ambiguous. Germline V gene sequence: CDR1 SGHTS, CDR2 YDEGEE. Trimming left V 0 bases short and J 5 bases short, with 12 bases between. The length of the CDR3 is 15 residues. The DNA for the CDR3 is TGTGCCAGCAGCTTGGATTGGGCATTCCATCAGCCCCAGCATTTT. This gives the protein CASSLDWAFHQPQHF.

This clonotype occurred a few times. The chain joins TRBV21-1 to TRBJ2-7; the DNA was not used to check the table's D call, TRBD1. TRBV21-1 is deemed a pseudogene. This CDR3 spans 15 amino acids. CDR3 in amino acids: CASSLRTGFSYEQYF. The CDR3 region has the DNA TGTGCCAGCAGCCTCCGGACAGGGTTCTCCTACGAGCAGTACTTC.

This sequence joins TRBV4-2 and TRBJ1-3; D is unresolved. V was shortened by 1 base and J by 2 bases, with 0 bases between the two germline ends. Germline V gene sequence: CDR1 LGHNA, CDR2 YNFKEQ. The CDR3 runs 12 residues. The CDR3 bases are TGTGCCAGCAGCCAAGCTGGAAACACCATATATTTT. Encoded protein: CASSQAGNTIYF.

The rearrangement uses TRBV7-2 and TRBJ2-3, with unresolved D. The length of the CDR3 is 13 residues. CDR1 SGHTA and CDR2 FQGNSA come from the germline V gene. V lost 2 bases and J lost 6, with 9 bases in between. The CDR3 DNA reads as TGTGCCAGCAGCTTAAACCCCGGGGATACGCAGTATTTT. Translated, it gives CASSLNPGDTQYF.

This chain links TRBV12-3 or TRBV12-4 with TRBJ2-3; 10 positions agree with TRBD1. The J segment lost 3 bases and the V segment lost 3 bases, leaving 9 bases of the junction unmatched. The length of the CDR3 is 17 residues. The CDR3 sequence is CASSFSPGTGATDTQYF. CDR3 DNA: TGTGCCAGCAGTTTTAGTCCCGGGACAGGGGCGACAGATACGCAGTATTTT.

This clonotype showed up just a few times. The V gene is TRBV12-5, the J gene TRBJ2-5, with D perhaps matching TRBD2 (5 bases). V was clipped by 6 bases and J by 1 base, with 15 bases between them. Germline V gives CDR1 LGHNT, CDR2 FRNRAP. The CDR3 has 15 amino acids. The CDR3 spells CASGSPQLVQETQYF. CDR3 nucleotide sequence: TGTGCTAGTGGCTCCCCTCAACTAGTCCAAGAGACCCAGTACTTC. Filled out from reference TRBV12-5 and TRBJ2-5, the complete variable domain reads DARVTQTPRHKVTEMGQEVTMRCQPILGHNTVFWYRQTMMQGLELLAYFRNRAPLDDSGMPKDRFSAEMPDATLATLKIQPSEPRDSAVYFCASGSPQLVQETQYFGPGTRLLVL.

A few counts support this clonotype. The rearrangement uses TRBV20-1 and TRBJ2-5; TRBD1 aligns across 7 bases. The CDR3 is 14 amino acids. Per the germline V gene, CDR1 is DFQATT and CDR2 is SNEGSKA (reference sequence). J lost 5 bases, V lost 7 bases, and 13 bases had no gene match. The CDR3 sequence is CSVRGLAGVETQYF. For the CDR3, the DNA is TGCAGTGTCAGGGGGTTAGCCGGGGTTGAGACCCAGTACTTC.

The rearrangement links TRBV27 to TRBJ2-1, with 9 bases fitting TRBD1. The CDR3 sequence is 13 residues long. The V gene's germline CDR1 is MNHEY and CDR2 SMNVEV (reference sequence). V trimming: 6 bases; J trimming: 10 bases; junction bases outside the gene matches: 7. Here the CDR3 reads CASSRDRVYEQFF. CDR3 nucleotide sequence: TGTGCCAGCAGCCGGGACAGGGTTTACGAGCAGTTCTTC.

In its sample, this clonotype was seen a few times. The V and J genes are TRBV24-1 and TRBJ2-3, with TRBD1 as a possible D gene (6 bases). The V and J ends lost 12 bases and 3 bases respectively, with 18 bases between them. In germline, CDR1 is KGHDR, CDR2 SFDVKD. The CDR3 loop spans 14 amino acids. CDR3: CASLLEGDTDTQYF. The CDR3 region has the DNA TGTGCCTCCTTACTAGAGGGGGATACAGATACGCAGTATTTT.

This clonotype was seen more than once but under ten times. This sequence joins TRBV20-1 and TRBJ2-3; 8 nucleotides agree with TRBD2. The CDR3 length is 20 residues. The germline CDR1 and CDR2 sequences are DFQATT and SNEGSKA (reference sequence). The V gene end was trimmed by 1 base and the J gene end by 2 bases; junction bases not matched to a gene: 20. The CDR3: CSARGSGGATNTHYTDTQYF. The CDR3 DNA reads as TGCAGTGCTAGAGGCTCGGGGGGGGCAACGAATACACATTACACAGATACGCAGTATTTT.

This clonotype was recorded a few times. The chain uses TRBV20-1 and TRBJ2-5, with D possibly being TRBD2 (6 bases). The CDR3 sequence is 14 residues long. Germline V gene sequence: CDR1 DFQATT, CDR2 SNEGSKA (reference sequence). Trimming shortened V by 7 bases and J by 7 bases, and 22 bases separated the two germline ends. The CDR3 loop reads CSVQITLGAGTQYF. The CDR3 region has the DNA TGCAGTGTTCAAATCACTTTAGGAGCGGGGACCCAGTACTTC.

The rearrangement uses TRBV18 and TRBJ2-2; no reliable D call. CDR3 length: 13 residues. Germline values: CDR1 KGHSH, CDR2 LQKENI. V lost 1 base and J lost 6, with 6 bases in between. The CDR3 protein is CASSPQVAGELFF. Here the CDR3 DNA reads TGTGCCAGCTCACCACAGGTGGCCGGGGAGCTGTTTTTT.

The gene calls are TRBV11-2 and TRBJ2-3; TRBD2 might be the D (5 bases). Germline-derived CDR1 and CDR2 are SGHAT and FQNNGV. The CDR3 has 16 amino acids. Trimming pared 1 base from V and 1 base from J, leaving 12 bases between. The CDR3 DNA sequence: TGTGCCAGCAGCTTAGGGGAGCTACACCGCACAGATACGCAGTATTTT. This encodes CASSLGELHRTDTQYF.

The chain has TRBV7-6 and TRBJ1-1; TRBD1 is a possible D gene (5 bases). The V end lost 5 bases, the J end lost 3 bases, and 13 bases lay between the germline ends. This CDR3 is built from 14 residues. Per germline, CDR1 SGHVS and CDR2 FNYEAQ. CDR3 coding DNA: TGTGCCAGCAGCGCGTCGAGACAGTACACTGAAGCTTTCTTT. It translates to CASSASRQYTEAFF.

Ten or more counts support this clonotype. The gene calls are TRBV12-3 or TRBV12-4 and TRBJ2-1; 15 bases are a match to TRBD2. The ends lost 7 bases at V and 11 bases at J; junction bases unmatched: 6. The CDR3 runs to 14 residues. CDR3 region: CASTKGLAGGKQFF. Here the CDR3 DNA reads TGTGCCAGCACCAAAGGACTAGCGGGAGGGAAGCAGTTCTTC.

This clonotype was found once. The chain carries TRBV2 and TRBJ1-2, with TRBD1 matching over 9 bases. The V gene end was trimmed by 10 bases and the J gene end by 4 bases; junction bases not matched to a gene: 10. Germline CDR1 is SNHLY and CDR2 is FYNNEI. The CDR3 has 14 amino acids. Here the CDR3 DNA reads TGTGCCAACACCTTTATGACAGGGGGCTATGGCTACACCTTC. Its protein is CANTFMTGGYGYTF.

In its sample, this clonotype was seen a few times. The chain links TRBV20-1 to TRBJ2-5, with 7 nucleotides matching TRBD1. Germline V gives CDR1 DFQATT, CDR2 SNEGSKA (reference sequence). J lost 2 bases, V lost 0 bases, and 9 bases had no gene match. There are 16 residues in the CDR3. Written as DNA, the CDR3 is TGCAGTGCTAGAGATTGGCGAGGGGGCTCACAAGAGACCCAGTACTTC. This codes for CSARDWRGGSQETQYF.

This clonotype turned up a few times. The rearrangement joins TRBV14 to TRBJ1-4; D gene ambiguous. CDR1 SGHDN and CDR2 FVKESK come from the germline V gene. V was cut by 2 bases and J by 1 base, with 8 bases left in between. The CDR3 sequence is 15 residues long. The CDR3, as DNA: TGTGCCAGCAGCCAATCCGGGAGAACTAATGAAAAACTGTTTTTT. It is translated as CASSQSGRTNEKLFF.

This chain links TRBV27 with TRBJ2-7; the D is unclear. Germline V lookup: CDR1 MNHEY, CDR2 SMNVEV (reference sequence). V was shortened by 5 bases and J by 3 bases, with 17 bases between the two germline ends. The CDR3 is 15 residues long. The CDR3 loop is CASSLHSPLLYEQYF. The CDR3 DNA reads as TGTGCCAGCAGTCTTCATAGTCCCCTACTCTACGAGCAGTACTTC.

This chain uses TRBV9 with TRBJ2-2; 11 nucleotides line up with TRBD2. V shed 4 bases, J shed 5 bases, and the junction held 7 bases outside the gene matches. Per germline, CDR1 SGDLS and CDR2 YYNGEE. The CDR3 is made up of 16 amino acids. The CDR3 is CASSPAGTSGTGELFF. The CDR3 DNA follows: TGTGCCAGCAGCCCAGCCGGGACTAGCGGTACCGGGGAGCTGTTTTTT.

Concerning this clonotype itself: The junction differs from germline at one of its ends, possibly a read error. The genes are TRBV12-3 or TRBV12-4 and TRBJ2-1, with D perhaps matching TRBD2 (7 bases). This CDR3 has 12 residues. The DNA of the CDR3 is TGTGCCCGCAGTTTCGGGGGGCTAGGGCAGTTCTTC. Protein sequence: CARSFGGLGQFF.

CDR3 sequence reads: CASSPVRGGRYYEQYF. The DNA of the CDR3 is TGTGCCAGCAGCCCAGTCAGGGGGGGCCGCTACTACGAGCAGTACTTC. The V call is TRBV11-2, the J call TRBJ2-5; TRBD1 or TRBD2 may be the D gene (7 bases each). The J call may be mistaken, given a closer DNA end match to TRBJ2-7. Germline-derived CDR1 and CDR2 are SGHAT and FQNNGV. CDR3 length: 16 residues.